This TCR beta chain was profiled in a study of blood T cell repertoires in COVID-19. Study context: Sites in the United States, Italy and Spain provided acute and convalescent COVID-19 samples.

The V gene end was trimmed by 2 bases and the J gene end by 9 bases; junction bases not matched to a gene: 10. Germline V gene lookup returns CDR1 SGHRS and CDR2 YFSETQ. CDR3 size: 15 residues. Study processing details: Researchers report that nucleated cell counts were estimated from reference gene primer amplification. The assay was immunoSEQ multiplex PCR, and TCRdb's table has in-frame clones only and misses some. From that table come the V and J calls and clone size; the DNA was used to work out D and trimming. The profile shows some 45,000 clones, roughly 84% of them singletons. This receptor was obtained from a woman aged 80 or older with acute or convalescent COVID-19. Sample: peripheral blood. V usage is TRBV5-1 and J usage is TRBJ2-1; 8 positions match TRBD2. CDR3 in amino acids: CASSFPAGEGGEQFF. The CDR3, as DNA: TGCGCCAGCAGCTTTCCAGCGGGAGAAGGTGGTGAGCAGTTCTTC.